This T cell receptor beta chain was obtained from a study of T-cell memory formation after mild COVID-19. Study-wide points: Among clones contracting day 15 to 85, CD4/CD8 was balanced, whereas later expanders leaned CD4+. CD4+ contracting clones lay mainly in CM and EM, CD8+ ones in EMRA.

The germline V and J ends were trimmed by 4 bases and 2 bases, with 11 bases remaining between them. The CDR3 contains 13 residues. Germline V CDR1 and CDR2: SQVTM, ANQGSEA. TCRdb re-analysed the 5' RACE reads in MiXCR, keeping a single row per CDR3 protein. This table holds some 150,000 distinct CDR3 sequences, roughly 6.2% found once. This clonotype was seen repeatedly, ten times or more. Its antigen is still unknown. The V gene is TRBV29-1, the J gene TRBJ1-1, with a tentative D call TRBD1 (5 bases). The sample taken for sequencing was PBMCs or a T cell subset sorted from them (not recorded which). This TCR came from an adult woman who had mild COVID-19 (a few samples of this study predate the infection). Cell type and time point are not known. Here the CDR3 reads CSVGRGDNTEAFF. In DNA form, the CDR3 reads TGCAGCGTTGGTCGGGGGGATAACACTGAAGCTTTCTTT.